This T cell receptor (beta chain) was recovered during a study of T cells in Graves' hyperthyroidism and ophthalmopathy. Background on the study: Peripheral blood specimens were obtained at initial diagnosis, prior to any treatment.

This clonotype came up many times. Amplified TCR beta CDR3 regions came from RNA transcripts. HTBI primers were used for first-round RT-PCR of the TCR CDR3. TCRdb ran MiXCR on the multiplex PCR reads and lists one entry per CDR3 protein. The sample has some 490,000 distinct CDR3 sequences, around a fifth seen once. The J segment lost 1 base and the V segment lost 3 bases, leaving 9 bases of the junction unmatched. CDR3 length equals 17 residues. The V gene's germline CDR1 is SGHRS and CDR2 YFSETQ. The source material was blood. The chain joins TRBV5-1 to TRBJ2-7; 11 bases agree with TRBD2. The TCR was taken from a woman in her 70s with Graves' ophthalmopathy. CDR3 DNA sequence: TGCGCCAGCAGCTGGGGGACTAGCGGTGTACTTTCCTACGAGCAGTACTTC. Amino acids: CASSWGTSGVLSYEQYF.